This T cell receptor (beta chain) was profiled in a study of post-analysis software for immune sequencing data (dated by TCRdb to the mid-2010s). Study-level background: Disease courses on record covered relapsing-remitting, secondary progressive and progressive-relapsing multiple sclerosis, though some patients had no subtype annotation. The multiple sclerosis patient repertoires were compared with under 13 previously published healthy control repertoires from donors aged roughly 6 to 27 years. A subset of samples was prepared in parallel using single-end sample barcoding, then pooled and co-amplified after Illumina adapter ligation.

To demonstrate the VDJtools post-analysis software, the study profiled TCR beta repertoires from the peripheral blood of 10 to 15 young patients with multiple sclerosis. The multiple sclerosis patients were children and adolescents ranging in age from about 6 to 16 years. The CDR3 contains 18 residues, cysteine and phenylalanine counted. The sequence is cut down to CDR3 DNA, 54 bases in frame from base 1. Sequences SGHKS (CDR1) and YYEKEE (CDR2) are obtained from the germline V gene (reference sequence). Germline trimming: 5 bases from V, 4 bases from J; junction bases outside gene matches: 17. Points on this clonotype: No antigen is known for it. No qualities accompany the bases; no much larger clone lies one base away.

What the study reported, not specific to this receptor: Significantly lower normalized Chao1 diversity was found in multiple sclerosis patients than in controls, suggesting substantial peripheral T-cell clonal expansion. The multiple sclerosis patient group was slightly younger than the control group. Strong co-clustering of samples prepared in the same batch was shown by direct clustering with F measure, prompting a batch-effect correction. Patients showed significantly higher frequencies than controls for about 5 TRBV segments, among them TRBV5-6, TRBV5-1 and TRBV20-1.

The receptor library was made with PCR. Sequencing took place on an Illumina HiSeq 2500. To reduce PCR and sequencing biases, unique molecular identifiers were incorporated into the TCR beta cDNA libraries. Roughly 500,000 cDNA molecules were obtained per 1 to 10 million input T cells, so each molecule approximated one T cell. The patient libraries were prepared and sequenced using the same protocol as the earlier healthy control dataset. Within a given batch, samples were prepared together, multiplexed and sequenced on the same HiSeq lane. The study's own analysis went as follows. Raw barcoded reads were processed with MIGEC, and single-read molecular identifier groups were discarded before consensus assembly and CDR3 extraction. VDJtools was used for post-analysis of the clonotype tables, with diversity normalized by down-sampling every dataset to the smallest sample size. To correct batch-related cross-sample contamination, repertoire overlap clustering matched CDR3 amino acid sequences but not nucleotide sequences. TCRdb itself trimmed the public reads at Q25 with fastp, ran MiXCR and retained productive beta chains. A single entry per CDR3 protein holds the most common genes and DNA from its merged rows. These V and J calls derive from TCRdb rather than the authors' analysis. In this sample the table shows 820,000 or so distinct CDR3 sequences, roughly 50% of which occur a single time. 4.6% of the sample goes to the ten largest clones.

This clonotype originated in a girl aged 10 to 17 with multiple sclerosis. This chain is built from TRBV5-5 and TRBJ1-5; TRBD1 fits 8 bases in the junction. The sequenced sample was blood. The CDR3 region: CASSFAGGADVRNQPQHF. The DNA reads as follows: TGTGCCAGCAGTTTCGCAGGGGGCGCCGACGTGAGGAATCAGCCCCAGCATTTT.